What follows is one TCR beta chain and its context. Mismatch with germline at one junction end may stem from a read error. The CDR3 sequence is 12 residues long. Germline V gene sequence: CDR1 SEHNR, CDR2 FQNEAQ (reference sequence). The data belong to a study of CD8+ T cells in alopecia areata. The sample's treatment: oral pan-JAK inhibitor, 5-10 mg twice daily. cDNA prepared by RNA extraction and subsequent reverse transcription served as the template for sequencing. Here immunoSEQ multiplex PCR was the method, and the copy in TCRdb shows in-frame clones only, minus some. Counted here are about 190,000 clones, about 60% occurring once; the ten biggest clones make up roughly 0.67%.

The V call is TRBV7-9, the J call TRBJ2-7; 9 nucleotides match TRBD1. The sample here was CD4+ T cells sorted from blood, taken at week 4, from a patient treated with tofacitinib. The TCR was taken from a human donor with alopecia areata. This chain's CDR3 is CASSPGDREPTF. CDR3 sequence (DNA): TGTGCCAGCAGCCCAGGGGACAGGGAACCCACCTTC.